The sequence of this T cell receptor (beta chain) was determined in a study of metastatic and nonmetastatic thyroid tumors. Study context: Repertoires of blood and of tissue (tumor or nodule) from malignant and benign thyroid patients were compared.

All patients reached thyroid surgery having received no treatment beforehand. General study points: When malignant thyroid tumors were compared with benign nodules, TCR beta diversity was reportedly significantly higher in the malignant tumors. This held in both blood and tumor samples.

The CDR3 covers 12 residues. Trimming pared 3 bases from V and 5 bases from J, leaving 8 bases between. Germline values: CDR1 SGDLS, CDR2 YYNGEE. Per the authors' pipeline: Differences in CDR3 between clinicopathological groups were drawn on to build a classifier intended to discriminate distant-metastatic papillary thyroid cancer patients. With MiXCR, TCRdb reprocessed the PCR reads. V and J calls and clone size were set by TCRdb, not the authors. This sample carries over 11,000 clones, more than 25% of them seen once, and the ten largest clones take nearly 20%. This clone is judged medium-sized. Its target is unknown.

The genes are TRBV9 and TRBJ1-2; D unclear. The receptor comes from a female donor with papillary thyroid cancer or a benign thyroid nodule (not recorded which). Some clones in this sample may be carry-over from other donors' samples. The sequencing input was tumor tissue. DNA of the CDR3: TGTGCCAGCAGCGCTCCCGGATATGGCTACACCTTC. It encodes CASSAPGYGYTF.